Described below is a single T cell receptor beta chain sequence and its context. This entry belongs to a study of OX40 agonist ivuxolimab in advanced cancers. Germline CDR1 reads SGHAT; CDR2 reads FQNNGV. The CDR3 length is 14 residues. Trimming cost V 1 base and J 0 bases, with 7 bases left between them. Clones were read by immunoSEQ multiplex PCR, and TCRdb kept only the in-frame ones, dropping some. The sample contains more than 45,000 clones, 85% to 95% of which appear only once. Sample: CD4+ or CD8+ T cells sorted from blood, taken in a trial of the OX40 agonist ivuxolimab. The chain links TRBV11-2 to TRBJ2-7; no reliable D call. The receptor was derived from an adult with an advanced solid tumor such as melanoma, head and neck, liver or kidney cancer. CDR3 in DNA: TGTGCCAGCAGCTTAGGTCCGGGCTCCTACGAGCAGTACTTC. Amino acid sequence: CASSLGPGSYEQYF. Full variable domain (rest looked up from reference TRBV11-2 and TRBJ2-7): EAGVAQSPRYKIIEKRQSVAFWCNPISGHATLYWYQQILGQGPKLLIQFQNNGVVDDSQLPKDRFSAERLKGVDSTLKIQPAKLEDSAVYLCASSLGPGSYEQYFGPGTRLTVT.